This T cell receptor (beta chain) was recorded in a study of cytomegalovirus exposure and HLA in healthy donors. Study information: Of around 400 genotyped donors, roughly 76% grouped in the Caucasian-associated ancestry cluster.

13 Jbeta primers and 60 Vbeta primers were used for the PCR. Produced via immunoSEQ multiplex PCR; TCRdb's table is partial and in-frame only. The table records fewer than 45,000 clones, around 73% of them present only once. Germline assignment: CDR1 LGHNA and CDR2 YNFKEQ. Trimming left V 0 bases short and J 5 bases short, with 7 bases between. This CDR3 spans 13 amino acids. This sequence originates from a woman in her twenties or thirties in good health and CMV-seronegative. This rearrangement joins TRBV4-2 to TRBJ2-5, with D unclear. Material: PBMCs. CDR3 bases: TGTGCCAGCAGCCAAGACGGTTGGGAGACCCAGTACTTC. Encoded protein: CASSQDGWETQYF.